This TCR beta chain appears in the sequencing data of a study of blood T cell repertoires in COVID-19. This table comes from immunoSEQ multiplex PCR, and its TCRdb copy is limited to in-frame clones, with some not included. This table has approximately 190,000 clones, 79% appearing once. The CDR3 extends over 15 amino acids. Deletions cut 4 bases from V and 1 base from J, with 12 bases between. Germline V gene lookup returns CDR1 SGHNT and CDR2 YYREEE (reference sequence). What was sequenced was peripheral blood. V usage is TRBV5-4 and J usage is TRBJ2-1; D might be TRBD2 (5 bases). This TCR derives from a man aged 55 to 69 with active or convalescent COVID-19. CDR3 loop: CASSPRSGSYNEQFF. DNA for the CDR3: TGTGCCAGCAGCCCCCGGAGCGGTTCCTACAATGAGCAGTTCTTC.